The 2 T cell receptor beta chains below were found in one sample sequenced in a study of T cells in Graves' hyperthyroidism and ophthalmopathy. TCR beta CDR3 regions were amplified from RNA transcripts. HTBI primers were used for first-round RT-PCR of the TCR CDR3. MiXCR, run by TCRdb on the multiplex PCR reads, gives a single entry per CDR3 protein. Of about 720,000 distinct CDR3 sequences in the sample, about 17% were seen once. The sample comprised blood. The receptors were gathered from a woman in her fifties or sixties with Graves' hyperthyroidism that later progressed to Graves' ophthalmopathy.

This clonotype has only a few counts. Compared with germline, one end of the junction differs, possibly owing to a read error. The rearrangement joins TRBV20-1 to TRBJ2-1; 9 bases align to TRBD2. Germline loops: CDR1 DFQATT, CDR2 SNEGSKA (reference sequence). The CDR3 totals 16 residues. The CDR3 DNA reads TGCAATGCTAGCTACAGCGGGGGGCTCTCCTACAATGAGCAGTTCTTC. Translated, it gives CNASYSGGLSYNEQFF.

The chain uses TRBV6-2 or TRBV6-3 and TRBJ2-2; D perhaps matches TRBD1 (5 bases). CDR1 and CDR2 (germline): MNHEY, SVGEGT. V lost 6 bases and J lost 6, with 11 bases in between. The CDR3 contains 13 residues. The CDR3 DNA reads as TGTGCCAGCAGGCGGACAACTCCCGGGGAGCTGTTTTTT. Amino acids: CASRRTTPGELFF.